A single sample gave rise to the 2 T cell receptor beta chains below, sequenced in a study of cytomegalovirus exposure and HLA in healthy donors. Here immunoSEQ multiplex PCR was the method, and the copy in TCRdb shows in-frame clones only, minus some. The sample lists 100,000 to 120,000 clones, 85% to 90% occurring once. Sequenced material: PBMCs. Source of these receptors: a woman in her 30s in good health and CMV-seropositive.

The V gene is TRBV12-5, the J gene TRBJ2-1, with a possible D match to TRBD2 (5 bases). The CDR3 has 14 residues. Trimming removed 5 bases at V and 4 bases at J, with 12 bases between. In germline, CDR1 is LGHNT, CDR2 FRNRAP. Written as DNA, the CDR3 is TGTGCTAGTGGTCCCCGACGGGGATACAATGAGCAGTTCTTC. The encoded protein is CASGPRRGYNEQFF.

The genes are TRBV6-1 and TRBJ1-5; 9 nucleotides align to TRBD1. V lost 4 bases to trimming and J lost 2 bases; unmatched junction nucleotides: 6. CDR3 length: 16 residues. Per the germline V gene, CDR1 is MNHNS and CDR2 is SASEGT. For the CDR3, the DNA is TGTGCCAGCAGTGGCATACAGGGGGCAGGCAATCAGCCCCAGCATTTT. Residues: CASSGIQGAGNQPQHF.